The entry that follows covers one TCR beta chain sequence. The antigen remains unidentified. Documented time point: patch test 2, 6 weeks after DPC sensitization. As to treatment: therapeutic diphenylcyclopropenone sensitization with weekly scalp DPC. These data belong to a study of human T cells and chemical hapten exposure. Turning to the study itself: DPC 0.01% went on the upper back by patch test, with reading at 6 days. A mostly female patient group had alopecia areata, totalis or universalis.

A single record per CDR3 protein comes from TCRdb applying MiXCR to the RACE reads. The sample carries a few hundred thousand distinct CDR3 sequences, about 6% recorded once. Study-wide findings and caveats: TCRs above 1 in 1000 frequency did not change with DPC sensitization.

The sequence was collected from a woman aged 18-29 years with alopecia areata. Some clones in this sample may be carry-over from other donors' samples. This specimen was whole blood, taken in connection with sensitization to the hapten diphenylcyclopropenone (DPC).

Here the CDR3 DNA reads TGTGCCAGCAGTTTAATGGCGGGGGCCGGTACCTACGAGCAGTACTTC. It yields the protein CASSLMAGAGTYEQYF. This chain connects TRBV27 to TRBJ2-7; weak D call: TRBD2 (7 bases). The V gene's germline CDR1 is MNHEY and CDR2 SMNVEV (reference sequence). V was cut by 2 bases and J by 2 bases, with 16 bases left in between. The CDR3 loop spans 16 amino acids.